The present entry profiles one T cell receptor (beta chain) with its context. Its antigen is as yet unknown. Between the trimmed V and J ends, which lost 7 bases and 5 bases, there was a span of 12 bases. Germline loops: CDR1 MNHNS, CDR2 SASEGT. There are 12 residues in the CDR3. These data are taken from a study of identical twins. The study, taken as a whole, reports: The study found weaker excess twin sharing in beta out-of-frame sequences. A lower insertion count was a feature of abundant cord blood beta clonotypes, with no such feature in memory repertoires.

Template switching introduced a universal primer site, and the cDNA bore unique molecular identifiers. TCRdb re-analysed the 5' RACE reads in MiXCR, keeping a single row per CDR3 protein. Of 1.5 million or so distinct CDR3 sequences listed, roughly a third were seen once; the top ten hold less than 0.35%. Every sampled donor was Caucasian and healthy. This chain connects TRBV6-1 to TRBJ2-7; perhaps TRBD2 as D (6 bases). This sequence was found in a newborn girl in good health. Sequenced input: cord blood. The DNA of the CDR3 is TGTGCCAGCACCTCTAGGAGGGACGAGCAGTACTTC. Translating gives CASTSRRDEQYF.